This entry concerns a single T cell receptor beta chain. Its target is not known. The data originate from a study of immune evolution from preneoplasia to lung adenocarcinoma. Sequencing used immunoSEQ multiplex PCR; TCRdb keeps in-frame clones, though not all of them. The top ten clones hold 2.5% to 3.5% of a sample with about 14,000 clones, 70% to 85% of them seen once. Between the mid-2010s and the late 2010s, patients underwent resection in Japan or China. The V gene lost 4 bases and the J gene lost 2 bases, with 7 bases spanning the gap. Germline V gene lookup returns CDR1 MDHEN and CDR2 SYDVKM. This CDR3 spans 13 amino acids. Study conclusions and caveats: Top clone frequencies peaked in normal lung, apparently declining through invasive adenocarcinoma.

The gene calls are TRBV28 and TRBJ2-3, with no clear D. The sample taken for sequencing was FFPE minimally invasive lung adenocarcinoma tissue. The receptor was derived from a person aged 55-79 years with lung adenocarcinoma. The CDR3 loop is CASSSRFTDTQYF. DNA for the CDR3: TGTGCCAGCAGTTCGCGGTTCACAGATACGCAGTATTTT.